These T cell receptor beta chains were read from a single sample in a study of T-cell reconstitution after alpha-beta-depleted transplantation in children. TCRdb re-analysed the PCR reads in MiXCR, keeping a single row per CDR3 protein. The profile shows about 440,000 distinct CDR3 sequences, 43% of them singletons. The material was PBMCs, obtained before TCRalphabeta/CD19-depleted stem cell transplant. These receptors were obtained from a girl aged 2 to 10 with aplastic anemia, due to receive a stem cell transplant. CDR3s include the opening cysteine and the closing phenylalanine or tryptophan. The order of the fields is clone size, J gene, V gene, D gene, CDR3 DNA, CDR3 protein. D genes are given only for firm matches. Size tells how often a clone was seen (once, few, many) or the class of an expanded clone, and some rows leave it out.

>-|TRBJ2-3|TRBV7-9|TRBD2
TGTGCCAGCAGCTTGACTAGCGGGCGAGGAGGAGATACGCAGTATTTT
CASSLTSGRGGDTQYF
>many|TRBJ2-5|TRBV12-3/TRBV12-4|-
TGTGCCAGCAGTTTTGGTGCCGAGGAGACCCAGTACTTC
CASSFGAEETQYF
>-|TRBJ2-7|TRBV5-6|TRBD2
TGTGCCAGCAGCTTGCAGCGGGGGGGGTCCTACGAGCAGTACTTC
CASSLQRGGSYEQYF
>few|TRBJ2-1|TRBV7-9|-
TGTGCCAGCAGCCTAGTAATAAATGAGCAGTTCTTC
CASSLVINEQFF
>few|TRBJ1-1|TRBV4-3|-
TGCGCCAGCAGCCCGTCGGGAGGCAGCTTAAACACTGAAGCTTTCTTT
CASSPSGGSLNTEAFF
>-|TRBJ2-5|TRBV4-1|TRBD1
TGCGCCAGCAGCCAAGGACTTCTCGGGACAGACCAAGAGACCCAGTACTTC
CASSQGLLGTDQETQYF
>many|TRBJ2-3|TRBV5-5|TRBD2
TGTGCCAGCAGCAGAACGGGACTAGCGGCAGATACGCAGTATTTT
CASSRTGLAADTQYF
>many|TRBJ2-7|TRBV5-1|TRBD1
TGCGCCAGCAGCGCGACAGGGGGAACCGAGCAGTACTTC
CASSATGGTEQYF
>once|TRBJ2-3|TRBV5-1|-
TGCGCCAGCAGACCTAACTGGGGCAGAACAGATACGCAGTATTTT
CASRPNWGRTDTQYF
>-|TRBJ1-1|TRBV13|-
TGTGCCAGCAGCCAGGGAGCTTTCTTT
CASSQGAFF
>-|TRBJ2-7|TRBV29-1|TRBD1
TGCAGCGTTGAGGACAGGGTGTACGAGCAGTACTTC
CSVEDRVYEQYF
>few|TRBJ1-2|TRBV24-1|-
TGTGCCACCAGTGATCCTCTGTTCTATGGCTACACCTTC
CATSDPLFYGYTF
>few|TRBJ2-1|TRBV19|-
TGTGCCAGTAGGGGACCCGTCTCCTACAATGAGCAGTTCTTC
CASRGPVSYNEQFF
>-|TRBJ2-3|TRBV2|-
TGTGCCACCCAACCACTAGCTTCCACAGATACGCAGTATTTT
CATQPLASTDTQYF
>-|TRBJ2-1|TRBV12-3/TRBV12-4|-
TGTGCCAGCAGTGGCCTAGGAAGCAATGAGCAGTTCTTC
CASSGLGSNEQFF
>-|TRBJ2-7|TRBV25-1|TRBD2
TGTGCCAGCAGTGTTGCGGGGGGCCTCGAGGAGCAGTACTTC
CASSVAGGLEEQYF
>once|TRBJ1-5|TRBV20-1|TRBD1
TGCAGTGCTAGAGATTCGGACAGGGGCGATCAGCCCCAGCATTTT
CSARDSDRGDQPQHF
>-|TRBJ2-3|TRBV7-2|TRBD2
TGTGCCAGCAGCAAGATAGCGGGAGGTGGTGCGCAGTATTTT
CASSKIAGGGAQYF
>few|TRBJ1-1|TRBV6-1|-
TGTGCCAGCAGGAGGGACTATATGAACACTGAAGCTTTCTTT
CASRRDYMNTEAFF
>few|TRBJ2-1|TRBV11-2|TRBD1
TGTGCCAGCAGCCCAACTCGACAGGGACCCTACAATGAGCAGTTCTTC
CASSPTRQGPYNEQFF
>many|TRBJ2-1|TRBV15|-
TGTGCCACCAGCAGAGTTAGACTGGGCAATGAGCAGTTCTTC
CATSRVRLGNEQFF
>many|TRBJ1-2|TRBV20-1|-
TGCAGTGTTAGCCGAACAGGGAACAACTATGGCTACACCTTC
CSVSRTGNNYGYTF
>few|TRBJ2-1|TRBV10-3|TRBD1
TGTGCCATCGGGGGACAGGGTCCCTACAATGAGCAGTTCTTC
CAIGGQGPYNEQFF
>-|TRBJ2-7|TRBV6-2/TRBV6-3|TRBD1
TGTGCCAGCAGTTACCTACAGCGCCCGGGACAGGGGGACAACGAGCAGTACTTC
CASSYLQRPGQGDNEQYF
>many|TRBJ2-7|TRBV5-5|-
TGTGCCAGCAGCGGTGGGGGGAAGGCCTACGAGCAGTACTTC
CASSGGGKAYEQYF
>-|TRBJ2-5|TRBV12-3/TRBV12-4|TRBD2
TGTGCCAGCAGTGTAGGACTAGCGAGAGAGACCCAGTACTTC
CASSVGLARETQYF
>-|TRBJ2-7|TRBV7-2|TRBD2
TGTGCCAGCAGCCTAAAATCTGGACTAGCGGGTTCCTACGAGCAGTACTTC
CASSLKSGLAGSYEQYF
>many|TRBJ2-1|TRBV7-9|-
TGTGCCAGCAGCTTCGGTGGGGCGTCCGGCAATGAGCAGTTCTTC
CASSFGGASGNEQFF
>-|TRBJ2-1|TRBV12-3/TRBV12-4|-
TGTGCCAGCAGTTTAGTGCAGCTATCCTACAATGAGCAGTTCTTC
CASSLVQLSYNEQFF